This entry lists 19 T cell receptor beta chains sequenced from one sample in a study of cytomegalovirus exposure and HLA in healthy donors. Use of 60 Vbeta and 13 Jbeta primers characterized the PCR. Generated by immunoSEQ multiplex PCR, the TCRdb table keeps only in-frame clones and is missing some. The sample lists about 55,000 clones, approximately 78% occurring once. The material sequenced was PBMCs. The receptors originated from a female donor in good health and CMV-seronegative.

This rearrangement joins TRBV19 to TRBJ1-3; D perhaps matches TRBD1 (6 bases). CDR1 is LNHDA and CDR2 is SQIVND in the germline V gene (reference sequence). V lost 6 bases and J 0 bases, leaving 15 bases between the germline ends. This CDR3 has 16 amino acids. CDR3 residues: CASRDLQGNSGNTIYF. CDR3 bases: TGTGCCAGTAGAGACCTACAGGGAAACTCTGGAAACACCATATATTTT.

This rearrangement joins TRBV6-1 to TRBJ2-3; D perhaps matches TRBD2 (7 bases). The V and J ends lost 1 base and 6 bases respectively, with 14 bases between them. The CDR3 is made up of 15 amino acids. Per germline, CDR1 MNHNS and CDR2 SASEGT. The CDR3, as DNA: TGTGCCAGCAGTGAAGTTGGCGGGGGCGTGGATACGCAGTATTTT. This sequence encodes CASSEVGGGVDTQYF.

CDR3 amino acids: CASKRLAGDNEQFF. DNA for the CDR3: TGTGCCAGCAAACGACTAGCGGGGGACAATGAGCAGTTCTTC. The V call is TRBV2, the J call TRBJ2-1, with 12 bases matching TRBD2. The CDR3 consists of 14 residues. Germline assignment: CDR1 SNHLY and CDR2 FYNNEI. The V and J ends lost 7 bases and 5 bases, in that order; junction bases with no gene match: 3.

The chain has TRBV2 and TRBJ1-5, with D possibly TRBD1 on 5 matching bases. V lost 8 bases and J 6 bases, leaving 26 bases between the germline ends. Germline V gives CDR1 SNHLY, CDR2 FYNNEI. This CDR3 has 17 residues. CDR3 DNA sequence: TGTGCCAGCGCCCCCCGGGGGACGCCAAGGGTTGGTCAGCCCCAGCATTTT. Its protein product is CASAPRGTPRVGQPQHF.

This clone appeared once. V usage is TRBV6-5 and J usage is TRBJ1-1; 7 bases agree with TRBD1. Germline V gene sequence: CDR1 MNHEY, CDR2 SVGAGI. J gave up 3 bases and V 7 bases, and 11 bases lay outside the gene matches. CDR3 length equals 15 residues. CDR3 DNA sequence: TGTGCCAGCACCTTACTACAGGGGAAGGACACTGAAGCTTTCTTT. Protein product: CASTLLQGKDTEAFF.

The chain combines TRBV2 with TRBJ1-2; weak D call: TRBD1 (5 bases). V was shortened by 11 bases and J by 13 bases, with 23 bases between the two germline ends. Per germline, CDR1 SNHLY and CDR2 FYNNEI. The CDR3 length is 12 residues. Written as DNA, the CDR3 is TGTGCCGGGGGGATGGCCCGTTCTGGATGCACCTTC. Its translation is CAGGMARSGCTF. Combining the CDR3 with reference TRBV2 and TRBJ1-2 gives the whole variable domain EPEVTQTPSHQVTQMGQEVILRCVPISNHLYFYWYRQILGQKVEFLVSFYNNEISEKSEIFDDQFSVERPDGSNFTLKIRSTKLEDSAMYFCAGGMARSGCTFGSGTRLTVV.

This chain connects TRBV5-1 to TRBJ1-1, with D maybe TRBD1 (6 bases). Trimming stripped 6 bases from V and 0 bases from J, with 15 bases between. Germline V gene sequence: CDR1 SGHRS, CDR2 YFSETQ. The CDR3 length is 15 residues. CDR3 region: CASTWSDRMNTEAFF. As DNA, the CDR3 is TGCGCCAGCACCTGGTCGGACAGAATGAACACTGAAGCTTTCTTT.

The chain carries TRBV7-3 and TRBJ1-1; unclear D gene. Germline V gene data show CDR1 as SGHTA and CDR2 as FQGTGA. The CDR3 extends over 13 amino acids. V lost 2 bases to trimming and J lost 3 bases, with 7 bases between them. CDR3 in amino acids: CASSLSRDTEAFF. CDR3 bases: TGTGCCAGCAGCTTATCCCGGGACACTGAAGCTTTCTTT.

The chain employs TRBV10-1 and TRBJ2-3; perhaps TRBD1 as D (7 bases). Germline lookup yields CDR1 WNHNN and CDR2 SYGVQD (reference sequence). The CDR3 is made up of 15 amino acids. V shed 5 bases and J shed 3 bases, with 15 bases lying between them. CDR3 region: CASSQGGTVTDTQYF. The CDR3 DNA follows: TGCGCCAGCAGTCAGGGGGGCACAGTGACAGATACGCAGTATTTT.

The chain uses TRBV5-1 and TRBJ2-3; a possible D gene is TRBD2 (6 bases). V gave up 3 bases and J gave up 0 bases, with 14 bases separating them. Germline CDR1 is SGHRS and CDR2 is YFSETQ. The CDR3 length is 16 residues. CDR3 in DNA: TGCGCCAGCAGCTGGGGGGAAAGTCCTAGCACAGATACGCAGTATTTT. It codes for CASSWGESPSTDTQYF.

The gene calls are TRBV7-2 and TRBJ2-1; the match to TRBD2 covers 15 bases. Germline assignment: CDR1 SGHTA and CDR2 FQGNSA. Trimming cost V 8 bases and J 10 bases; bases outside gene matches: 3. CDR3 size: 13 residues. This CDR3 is CASGLAGGQEQFF. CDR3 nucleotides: TGTGCCAGCGGACTAGCGGGGGGGCAGGAGCAGTTCTTC.

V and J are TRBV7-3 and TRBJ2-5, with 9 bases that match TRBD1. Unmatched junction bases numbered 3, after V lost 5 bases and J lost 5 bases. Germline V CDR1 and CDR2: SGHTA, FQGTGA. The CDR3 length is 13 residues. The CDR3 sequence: CASSLGTGETQYF. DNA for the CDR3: TGTGCCAGCAGCCTCGGGACAGGGGAGACCCAGTACTTC.

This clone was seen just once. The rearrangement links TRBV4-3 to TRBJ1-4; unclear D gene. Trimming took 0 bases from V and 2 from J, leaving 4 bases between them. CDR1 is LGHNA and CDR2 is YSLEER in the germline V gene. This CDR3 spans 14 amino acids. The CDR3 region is CASSQDSTNEKLFF. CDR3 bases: TGCGCCAGCAGCCAAGATAGCACTAATGAAAAACTGTTTTTT.

The CDR3 sequence: CASSPGRDTEAFF. Here the CDR3 DNA reads TGTGCCAGCTCACCAGGGAGAGACACTGAAGCTTTCTTT. The chain employs TRBV18 and TRBJ1-1; D is unclear. The CDR3 has 13 amino acids. V shed 2 bases and J shed 3 bases, with 7 bases lying between them. Germline-derived CDR1 and CDR2 are KGHSH and LQKENI.

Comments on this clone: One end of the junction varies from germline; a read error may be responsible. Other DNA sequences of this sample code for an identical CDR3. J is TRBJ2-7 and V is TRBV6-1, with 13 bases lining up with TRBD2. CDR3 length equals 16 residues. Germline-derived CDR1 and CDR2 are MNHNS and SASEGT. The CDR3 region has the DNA TGTGCCAGCAGTGTTGGACTAGCGGGGGATAGGTACGAGCAGTACTTT. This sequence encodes CASSVGLAGDRYEQYF.

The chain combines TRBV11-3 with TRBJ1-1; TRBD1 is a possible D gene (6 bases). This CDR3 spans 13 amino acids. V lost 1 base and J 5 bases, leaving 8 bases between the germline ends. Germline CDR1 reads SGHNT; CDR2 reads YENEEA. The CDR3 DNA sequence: TGTGCCAGCAGCTTAGCAGGGGCTACTGAAGCTTTCTTT. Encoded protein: CASSLAGATEAFF.

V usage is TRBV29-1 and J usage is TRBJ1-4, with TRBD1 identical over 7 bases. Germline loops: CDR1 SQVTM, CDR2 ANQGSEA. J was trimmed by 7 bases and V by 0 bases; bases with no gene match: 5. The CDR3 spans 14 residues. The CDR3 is CSVEDNRGGEKLFF. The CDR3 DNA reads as TGCAGCGTTGAAGATAACAGGGGAGGTGAAAAACTGTTTTTT.

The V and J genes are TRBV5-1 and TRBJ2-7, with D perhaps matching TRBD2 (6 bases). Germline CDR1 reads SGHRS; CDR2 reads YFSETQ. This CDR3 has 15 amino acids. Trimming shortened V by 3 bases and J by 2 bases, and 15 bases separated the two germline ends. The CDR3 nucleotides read TGCGCCAGCAGCTCGGGACTCAACAGACCCTACGAGCAGTACTTC. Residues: CASSSGLNRPYEQYF.

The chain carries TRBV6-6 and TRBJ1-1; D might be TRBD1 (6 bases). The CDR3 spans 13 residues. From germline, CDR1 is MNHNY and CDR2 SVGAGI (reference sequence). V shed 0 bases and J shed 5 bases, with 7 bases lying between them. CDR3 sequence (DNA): TGTGCCAGCAGTTACTCAAGGGGGACTGAAGCTTTCTTT. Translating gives CASSYSRGTEAFF.